Presented here are 16 T cell receptor beta chains from one specimen sequenced in a study of regulatory T cells in long-lasting Graves disease. Time point indicated: persistent/refractory GD, antithyroid drugs over 5 years with positive TRAb. PBMC RNA was the source of the TCR library. HTBI primers from iRepertoire and Arm-PCR of CDR3 regions yielded the TCR beta libraries. TCRdb reprocessed the multiplex PCR reads via MiXCR and lists one record per CDR3 protein. The sample has some 470,000 distinct CDR3 sequences, about a fifth seen once. Specimen: peripheral blood mononuclear cells (PBMCs), collected when the disease was refractory, from a patient treated with antithyroid drugs. These receptors originate from a female donor with Graves disease.

This clonotype appeared many times. The chain carries TRBV2 and TRBJ1-6; D not resolved. The germline V gene encodes CDR1 SNHLY and CDR2 FYNNEI. There are 14 residues in the CDR3. V lost 4 bases and J lost 2, with 6 bases in between. CDR3 DNA sequence: TGTGCCAGCAGTGTTGCTGCCTATAATTCACCCCTCCACTTT. It yields the protein CASSVAAYNSPLHF.

This clonotype was detected only a few times. The genes are TRBV5-1 and TRBJ2-2, with 11 bases fitting TRBD2. This CDR3 has 18 residues. Per germline, CDR1 SGHRS and CDR2 YFSETQ. Trimming cost V 3 bases and J 4 bases; bases outside gene matches: 11. In nucleotides, the CDR3 is TGCGCCAGCAGCTCGCCCAGCGGACTAGCGGGCCGCACCGGGGAGCTGTTTTTT. Protein: CASSSPSGLAGRTGELFF.

The V call is TRBV20-1, the J call TRBJ2-5, with D unresolved. Germline CDR1 DFQATT, CDR2 SNEGSKA (reference sequence). V lost 4 bases and J lost 5, with 23 bases in between. This CDR3 contains 16 residues. The CDR3 loop reads CSATSLRLWRVETQYF. CDR3 nucleotides: TGCAGTGCTACCTCTCTCCGGTTGTGGCGTGTTGAGACCCAGTACTTC.

A word on this clonotype: This likely comes from a read error, as the CDR3 has no conserved phenylalanine or tryptophan at its end. The chain carries TRBV30 and TRBJ2-7; D uncertain. The V end was cut by 0 bases, the J end by 0 bases, with 6 bases between. The CDR3 has 13 amino acids. Per germline, CDR1 GTSNPN and CDR2 SVGIG (reference sequence). In DNA form, the CDR3 reads TGTGCCTGGAGTGTTGGCATCTCCTACGAGCAGTACCTC. Its protein product is CAWSVGISYEQYL.

In its sample, this clonotype was seen many times. V gene TRBV6-1 combines with J gene TRBJ1-1, with unresolved D. The germline V gene encodes CDR1 MNHNS and CDR2 SASEGT. The V gene lost 4 bases and the J gene lost 7 bases, with 10 bases spanning the gap. The CDR3 loop spans 12 amino acids. CDR3: CASSGRTSEAFF. The CDR3 bases are TGTGCCAGCAGTGGTCGGACCAGTGAAGCTTTCTTT.

This clonotype was seen only once. A single base is all that separates this from a far larger clone, so a read error is likely. The CDR3 sequence is CTSSVQGLNTEAFF. DNA for the CDR3: TGTACCAGCAGTGTGCAGGGGCTGAACACTGAAGCTTTCTTT. This rearrangement joins TRBV2 to TRBJ1-1, with D perhaps TRBD1 (6 bases). Germline V CDR1 and CDR2: SNHLY, FYNNEI. The CDR3 sequence is 14 residues long.

This clonotype has a count of ten or more. V gene TRBV12-3 or TRBV12-4 combines with J gene TRBJ1-2; a weak D match, TRBD1 (5 bases). This CDR3 is built from 14 residues. V dropped 5 bases and J dropped 3 bases, with 13 bases sitting between them. CDR3 sequence: CASSGPGWDYGYTF. Here the CDR3 DNA reads TGTGCCAGCAGTGGGCCAGGGTGGGACTATGGCTACACCTTC.

This clonotype appeared a few times. CDR3 loop: CASRKDNQAEAFF. CDR3 coding DNA: TGCGCCAGCAGGAAGGATAACCAGGCTGAAGCTTTCTTT. V and J are TRBV5-1 and TRBJ1-1; D unresolved. V was cut by 5 bases and J by 6 bases, with 14 bases left in between. CDR3 length: 13 amino acids. The germline V gene has CDR1 SGHRS and CDR2 YFSETQ. Using reference TRBV5-1 and TRBJ1-1 for the parts outside the CDR3, the full variable domain is KAGVTQTPRYLIKTRGQQVTLSCSPISGHRSVSWYQQTPGQGLQFLFEYFSETQRNKGNFPGRFSGRQFSNSRSEMNVSTLELGDSALYLCASRKDNQAEAFFGQGTRLTVV.

This clonotype has just a few counts. The J gene is TRBJ2-7, the V gene TRBV20-1, with 7 bases identical to TRBD1. This CDR3 contains 16 residues. Trimming at V came to 0 bases and at J to 0 bases, leaving 8 bases not matched to a gene. Per germline, CDR1 DFQATT and CDR2 SNEGSKA (reference sequence). The CDR3 DNA reads TGCAGTGCTAGAGATTCCGTGACAGGGCCCTCCTACGAGCAGTACTTC. Translating gives CSARDSVTGPSYEQYF.

This clonotype was seen more than once but under ten times. V is TRBV4-1 and J is TRBJ1-4; possible D gene TRBD1, 6 bases. V was shortened by 4 bases and J by 8 bases, with 14 bases between the two germline ends. Germline loops: CDR1 MGHRA, CDR2 YSYEKL. The CDR3 consists of 14 residues. CDR3 bases: TGCGCCAGCAGCCGCCTACAGGGTATCGAAAAACTGTTTTTT. It encodes CASSRLQGIEKLFF.

The rearrangement joins TRBV7-9 to TRBJ2-1, with 10 positions matching TRBD1. V gave up 1 base and J gave up 6 bases; unmatched junction bases: 9. Germline V gene data show CDR1 as SEHNR and CDR2 as FQNEAQ (reference sequence). The CDR3 totals 17 residues. The CDR3 region is CASSLVFGTGESNEQFF. In nucleotides, the CDR3 is TGTGCCAGCAGCTTAGTATTTGGGACAGGGGAGAGCAATGAGCAGTTCTTC.

The V call is TRBV30, the J call TRBJ1-3; unclear D gene. CDR3 length equals 15 residues. The V end lost 2 bases, the J end lost 8 bases, and 19 bases lay between the germline ends. Germline V CDR1 and CDR2: GTSNPN, SVGIG (reference sequence). Here the CDR3 DNA reads TGTGCCTGGAGTCCCGGTTCTCCCCCCGGCGACACCATATATTTT. Translating it yields CAWSPGSPPGDTIYF.

This clonotype was picked up many times. This chain joins TRBV28 and TRBJ2-7; the D gene is possibly TRBD2 (5 bases). This CDR3 spans 12 amino acids. Trimming took 6 bases from V and 4 from J, leaving 10 bases between them. Germline CDR1 and CDR2: MDHEN and SYDVKM. The CDR3: CASSREGYEQYF. CDR3 nucleotides: TGTGCCAGCAGCAGAGAGGGATACGAGCAGTACTTC.

This clonotype was counted at least ten times. The chain employs TRBV12-3 or TRBV12-4 and TRBJ1-4; 7 bases align to TRBD1. The CDR3 loop spans 12 amino acids. Trimming took 6 bases from V and 8 from J; bases not matched to a gene: 3. This CDR3 reads CASRTGEEKLFF. In nucleotides, the CDR3 is TGTGCCAGCAGAACAGGGGAGGAAAAACTGTTTTTT.

This clonotype was seen ten or more times. The chain combines TRBV28 with TRBJ2-5; 9 bases match TRBD2. The CDR3 totals 19 residues. With V trimmed by 3 bases and J by 2 bases, 16 bases remained unmatched. The germline V gene encodes CDR1 MDHEN and CDR2 SYDVKM. The CDR3 loop reads CASSFGPRPRTSEQETQYF. In nucleotides, the CDR3 is TGTGCCAGCAGTTTTGGGCCCAGGCCTCGGACTAGCGAGCAAGAGACCCAGTACTTC.

In this sample, this clonotype turned up many times. This chain connects TRBV9 to TRBJ1-1; no definite D call. The CDR3 has 13 residues. Trimming pared 1 base from V and 1 base from J, leaving 5 bases between. Germline V gene lookup returns CDR1 SGDLS and CDR2 YYNGEE. The CDR3 loop is CASSVYGNTEAFF. In DNA form, the CDR3 reads TGTGCCAGCAGCGTATATGGGAACACTGAAGCTTTCTTT. Using reference TRBV9 and TRBJ1-1 for the parts outside the CDR3, the full variable domain is DSGVTQTPKHLITATGQRVTLRCSPRSGDLSVYWYQQSLDQGLQFLIQYYNGEERAKGNILERFSAQQFPDLHSELNLSSLELGDSALYFCASSVYGNTEAFFGQGTRLTVV.